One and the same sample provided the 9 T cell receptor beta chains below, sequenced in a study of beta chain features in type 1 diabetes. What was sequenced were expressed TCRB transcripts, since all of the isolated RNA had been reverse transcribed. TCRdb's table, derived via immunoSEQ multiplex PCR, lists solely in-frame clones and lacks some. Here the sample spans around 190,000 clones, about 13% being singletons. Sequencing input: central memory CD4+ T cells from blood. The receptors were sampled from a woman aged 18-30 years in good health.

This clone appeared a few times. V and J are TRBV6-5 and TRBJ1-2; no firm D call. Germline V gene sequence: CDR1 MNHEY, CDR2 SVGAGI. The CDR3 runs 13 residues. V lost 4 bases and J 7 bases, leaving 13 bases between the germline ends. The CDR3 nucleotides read TGTGCCAGCAGTTTGAGAGGTTTCTCTGGCTACACCTTC. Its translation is CASSLRGFSGYTF.

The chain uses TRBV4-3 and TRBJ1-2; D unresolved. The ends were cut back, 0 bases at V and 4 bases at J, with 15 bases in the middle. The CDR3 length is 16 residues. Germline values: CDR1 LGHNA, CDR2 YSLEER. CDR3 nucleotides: TGCGCCAGCAGCCAAGATCGCGGGATGGTATCCTATGGCTACACCTTC. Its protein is CASSQDRGMVSYGYTF.

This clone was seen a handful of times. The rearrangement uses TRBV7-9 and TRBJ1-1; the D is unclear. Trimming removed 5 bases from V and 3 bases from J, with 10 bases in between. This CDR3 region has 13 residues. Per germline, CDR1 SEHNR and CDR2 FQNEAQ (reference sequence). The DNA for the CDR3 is TGTGCCAGCAGCCCCGAACCGGACACTGAAGCTTTCTTT. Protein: CASSPEPDTEAFF.

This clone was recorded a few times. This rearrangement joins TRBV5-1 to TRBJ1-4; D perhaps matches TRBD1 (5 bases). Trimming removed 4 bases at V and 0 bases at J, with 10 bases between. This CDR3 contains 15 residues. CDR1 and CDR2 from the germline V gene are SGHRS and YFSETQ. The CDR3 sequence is CASSGGAATNEKLFF. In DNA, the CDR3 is TGCGCCAGCAGCGGTGGGGCGGCAACTAATGAAAAACTGTTTTTT.

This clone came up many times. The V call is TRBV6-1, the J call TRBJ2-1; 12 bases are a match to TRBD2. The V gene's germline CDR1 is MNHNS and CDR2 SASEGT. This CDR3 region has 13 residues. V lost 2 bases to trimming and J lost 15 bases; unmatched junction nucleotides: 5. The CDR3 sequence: CASSEPKLAGGFF. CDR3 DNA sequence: TGTGCCAGCAGTGAACCTAAACTAGCGGGAGGGTTCTTC.

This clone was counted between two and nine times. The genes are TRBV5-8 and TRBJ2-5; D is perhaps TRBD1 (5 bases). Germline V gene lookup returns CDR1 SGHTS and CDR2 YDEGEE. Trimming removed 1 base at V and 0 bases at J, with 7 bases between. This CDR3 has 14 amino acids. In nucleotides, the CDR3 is TGTGCCAGCAGCTTGAGGGGCAACCAAGAGACCCAGTACTTC. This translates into CASSLRGNQETQYF.

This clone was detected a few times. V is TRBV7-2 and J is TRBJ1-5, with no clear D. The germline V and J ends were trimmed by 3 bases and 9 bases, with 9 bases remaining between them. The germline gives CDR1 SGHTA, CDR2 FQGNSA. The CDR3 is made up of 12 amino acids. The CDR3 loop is CASSFEGRPQHF. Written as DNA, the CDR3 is TGTGCCAGCAGCTTCGAGGGTCGGCCCCAGCATTTT.

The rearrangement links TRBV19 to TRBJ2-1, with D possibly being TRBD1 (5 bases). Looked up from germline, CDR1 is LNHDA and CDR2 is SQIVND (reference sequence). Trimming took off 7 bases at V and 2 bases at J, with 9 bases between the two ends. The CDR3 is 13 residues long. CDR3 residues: CASNGRAYNEQFF. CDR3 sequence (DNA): TGTGCCAGTAACGGCAGGGCCTACAATGAGCAGTTCTTC.

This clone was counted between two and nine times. CDR3 protein: CASGGQGGRETQYF. The DNA for the CDR3 is TGTGCCAGCGGGGGACAGGGGGGGAGGGAGACCCAGTACTTC. The chain couples TRBV2 to TRBJ2-5; 11 bases match TRBD1. Germline V gene sequence: CDR1 SNHLY, CDR2 FYNNEI. This CDR3 has 14 residues. V was pared by 8 bases and J by 5 bases, with 7 bases of the junction left unmatched.